This paragraph covers one T cell receptor beta chain sequence. Antigen specificity is unknown. The data were obtained in a study of CD8 T cells in Susac syndrome. Losses at the gene ends were 6 bases for V and 0 bases for J; bases not matched to a gene: 0. Germline CDR1 is LNHDA and CDR2 is SQIVND (reference sequence). The CDR3 has 15 residues. Reverse transcription used about 0.5 to 1 ug RNA and random hexamers. The TCR beta CDR3 was amplified by immunoSEQ multiplex PCR across 54 Vbeta, 13 Jbeta. TCRdb fed the immunoSEQ multiplex PCR reads into MiXCR, producing one record per CDR3 protein. The sample lists around 200,000 distinct CDR3 sequences; 80% to 95% were seen once. Whole-study findings and limits: As acknowledged by the study, its TCR sequencing and HLA analysis included a relatively small number of individuals.

Sequenced: CD8+ T cells from PBMCs. The chain uses TRBV19 and TRBJ2-1; 12 bases line up with TRBD2. This receptor was identified in a human donor with multiple sclerosis. CDR3 protein: CASRTSGSSYNEQFF. The CDR3 DNA follows: TGTGCCAGTAGGACTAGCGGGAGCTCCTACAATGAGCAGTTCTTC.